This TCR beta chain derives from a study of human thymus T cells. Study-level results: Apparent bias marked the V and J gene usage of thymic and blood repertoires.

Here immunoSEQ multiplex PCR was the method, and the copy in TCRdb shows in-frame clones only, minus some. The sample yields some 80,000 clones, around 96% seen once. This clone was seen a single time. No antigen is known for it. Thymus tissue for the work was resected from patients undergoing corrective heart surgery. V dropped 0 bases and J dropped 4; count of bases not matched to a gene: 23. The CDR3 extends over 22 amino acids. Per the germline V gene, CDR1 is LNHNV and CDR2 is YYDKDF (reference sequence). The clonotype comes from a boy in the first two years of life with a congenital heart defect but otherwise immunologically healthy. The sample comprised thymus tissue. This chain links TRBV15 with TRBJ2-2, with 7 bases identical to TRBD1. CDR3 DNA: TGTGCCACCAGCAGAGAAAGTCTAGGGAACAGGGGCGCTCGAAGGCGCACCGGGGAGCTGTTTTTT. Translation gives CATSRESLGNRGARRRTGELFF.